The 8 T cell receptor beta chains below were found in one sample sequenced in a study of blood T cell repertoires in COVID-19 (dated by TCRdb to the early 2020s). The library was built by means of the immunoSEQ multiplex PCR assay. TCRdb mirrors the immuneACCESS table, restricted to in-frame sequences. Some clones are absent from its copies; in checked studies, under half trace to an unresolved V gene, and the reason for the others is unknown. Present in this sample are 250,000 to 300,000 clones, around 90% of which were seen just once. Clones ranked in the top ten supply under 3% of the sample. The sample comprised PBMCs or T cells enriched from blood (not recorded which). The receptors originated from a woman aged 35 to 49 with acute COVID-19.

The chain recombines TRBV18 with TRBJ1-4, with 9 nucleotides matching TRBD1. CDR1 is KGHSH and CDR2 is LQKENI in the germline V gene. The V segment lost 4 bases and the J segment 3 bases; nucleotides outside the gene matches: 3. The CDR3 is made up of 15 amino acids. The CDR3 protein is CASSRRDRANEKLFF. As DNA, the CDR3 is TGTGCCAGCTCACGACGGGACAGGGCTAATGAAAAACTGTTTTTT.

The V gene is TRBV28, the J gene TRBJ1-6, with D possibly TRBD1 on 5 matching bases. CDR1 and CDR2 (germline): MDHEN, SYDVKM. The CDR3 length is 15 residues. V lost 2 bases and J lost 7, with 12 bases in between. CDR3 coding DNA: TGTGCCAGCAGTTTAACGAGTGGGGGGAATTCACCCCTCCACTTT. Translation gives CASSLTSGGNSPLHF. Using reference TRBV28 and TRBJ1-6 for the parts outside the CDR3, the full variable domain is DVKVTQSSRYLVKRTGEKVFLECVQDMDHENMFWYRQDPGLGLRLIYFSYDVKMKEKGDIPEGYSVSREKKERFSLILESASTNQTSMYLCASSLTSGGNSPLHFGNGTRLTVT.

CDR3 nucleotide sequence: TGTGCCAGCACCAGGGGAGCGGGGTACAATGAGCAGTTCTTC. Protein product: CASTRGAGYNEQFF. The chain uses TRBV7-2 and TRBJ2-1; TRBD2 might be the D (7 bases). The germline V gene has CDR1 SGHTA and CDR2 FQGNSA. V was cut by 7 bases and J by 4 bases, with 14 bases left in between. This CDR3 region has 14 residues.

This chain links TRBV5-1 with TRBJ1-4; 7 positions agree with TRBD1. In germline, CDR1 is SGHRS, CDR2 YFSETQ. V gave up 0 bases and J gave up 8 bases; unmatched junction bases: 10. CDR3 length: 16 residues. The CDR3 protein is CASSLVGDSSSEKLFF. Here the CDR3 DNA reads TGCGCCAGCAGCTTGGTCGGGGACAGTAGCTCGGAAAAACTGTTTTTT.

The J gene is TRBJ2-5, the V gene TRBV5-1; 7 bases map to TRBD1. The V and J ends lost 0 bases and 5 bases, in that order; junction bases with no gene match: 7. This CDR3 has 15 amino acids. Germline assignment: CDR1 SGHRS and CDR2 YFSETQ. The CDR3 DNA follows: TGCGCCAGCAGCTTGGGACAGGGCCCCGGGGAGACCCAGTACTTC. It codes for CASSLGQGPGETQYF.

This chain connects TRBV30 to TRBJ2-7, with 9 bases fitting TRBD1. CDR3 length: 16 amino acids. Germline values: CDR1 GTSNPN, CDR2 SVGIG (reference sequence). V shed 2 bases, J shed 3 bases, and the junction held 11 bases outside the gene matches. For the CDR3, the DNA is TGTGCCTGGAGTCCCAGGACAGGGGCCCCCAACTACGAGCAGTACTTC. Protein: CAWSPRTGAPNYEQYF.

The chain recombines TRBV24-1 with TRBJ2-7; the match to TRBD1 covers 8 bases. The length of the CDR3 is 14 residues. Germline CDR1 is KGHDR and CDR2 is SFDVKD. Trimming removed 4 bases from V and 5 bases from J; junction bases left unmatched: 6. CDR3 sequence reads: CATSDRTGGNEQYF. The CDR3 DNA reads TGTGCCACCAGTGACCGCACAGGGGGGAACGAGCAGTACTTC.

The CDR3 protein is CASSSTTGDHGYTF. The CDR3 DNA is TGTGCCAGCAGCTCGACTACAGGGGACCATGGCTACACCTTC. The chain recombines TRBV9 with TRBJ1-2; 7 bases are shared with TRBD1. The CDR3 is 14 amino acids. The germline gives CDR1 SGDLS, CDR2 YYNGEE. J was trimmed by 6 bases and V by 4 bases; bases with no gene match: 9.